A single sample gave rise to the 6 T cell receptor beta chains below, sequenced in a study of CD4 T cells in relation to SARS-CoV-2 and coronaviruses. These receptors lack a known antigen. TCRdb keeps only in-frame clones here, not all; method: immunoSEQ multiplex PCR. Of some 45,000 clones in the sample, over 75% were seen once. Sequencing input: naive CD4+ T cells from PBMCs, cultured in vitro. Documented subset: naive CD4+ T cells isolated by negative enrichment. The receptors originated from an adult with COVID-19.

V is TRBV3-1 (or the pseudogene TRBV3-2) and J is TRBJ2-2, with 10 nucleotides matching TRBD1. With 3 bases clipped from V and 7 bases from J, the junction kept 5 bases outside the gene matches. The germline V gene has CDR1 LGHDT and CDR2 YNNKEL (reference sequence). The CDR3 runs to 15 residues. The CDR3 DNA reads as TGTGCCAGCAGCCAGACAGGGGGCGCGTTCGGGGAGCTGTTTTTT. As protein: CASSQTGGAFGELFF.

In this sample, this clone turned up a few times. Mismatch with germline at one junction end may stem from a read error. The chain is built from TRBV7-7 and TRBJ2-7, with D possibly being TRBD2 (5 bases). Per germline, CDR1 SSHAT and CDR2 FNYEAQ (reference sequence). The CDR3 consists of 16 residues. CDR3 residues: CASSLAKQAVSYEQYF. The CDR3 DNA reads TGTGCTAGCAGCTTAGCGAAGCAGGCAGTCTCCTACGAGCAGTACTTC. The variable domain in full, completed from reference TRBV7-7 and TRBJ2-7, reads GAGVSQSPRYKVTKRGQDVTLRCDPISSHATLYWYQQALGQGPEFLTYFNYEAQPDKSGLPSDRFSAERPEGSISTLTIQRTEQRDSAMYRCASSLAKQAVSYEQYFGPGTRLTVT.

The table lists this clone with a count of one. The chain combines TRBV29-1 with TRBJ2-1, with D possibly TRBD1 on 5 matching bases. V shed 5 bases and J shed 0 bases, with 14 bases lying between them. This CDR3 has 15 amino acids. The germline V gene encodes CDR1 SQVTM and CDR2 ANQGSEA. The DNA of the CDR3 is TGCAGCGTTATTAAAGGGCAGGGCTCCTACAATGAGCAGTTCTTC. Its protein is CSVIKGQGSYNEQFF.

The chain has TRBV10-3 and TRBJ2-7; possible D gene TRBD1, 6 bases. With 10 bases removed from V and 4 bases from J, the gap between germline ends came to 17 bases. Germline values: CDR1 ENHRY, CDR2 SYGVKD. This CDR3 spans 13 amino acids. The CDR3 coding sequence is TGTGCCAGCCGGGACACTCCTCAATACGAGCAGTACTTC. Its protein is CASRDTPQYEQYF.

The chain is built from TRBV4-3 and TRBJ2-3; possibly TRBD2 for D (6 bases). Between the trimmed V and J ends, which lost 0 bases and 4 bases, there was a span of 17 bases. In germline, CDR1 is LGHNA, CDR2 YSLEER. This CDR3 is built from 17 residues. CDR3 in amino acids: CASSQDVGGSSSDTQYF. The CDR3 nucleotides read TGCGCCAGCAGCCAAGACGTGGGAGGATCCTCTTCAGATACGCAGTATTTT.

V gene TRBV21-1 combines with J gene TRBJ1-1. TRBV21-1 is given as a pseudogene. The CDR3 contains 14 residues. The CDR3 spells CASRIRPLDYEAFF. The DNA of the CDR3 is TGTGCCAGCAGGATTCGGCCGCTAGACTATGAAGCTTTCTTT.